This TCR beta chain emerged from a study of T cell responses to AZD1222 COVID-19 vaccine. Background on the study: Investigators merged groups given second doses at roughly 4 or roughly 12 weeks. The study, taken as a whole, reports: Within unmutated variant regions lay the reported targets of nearly half of spike-specific TCRs. The sample set comprised mostly white British donors with more females, and clonal diversity was possibly underestimated. AZD1222 recipients seropositive at baseline numbered only five to seven.

Some clones are missing from TCRdb's copy, which holds only in-frame ones; the method was immunoSEQ multiplex PCR. The sample has over 80,000 clones; 80% to 90% are singletons. This CDR3 contains 14 residues. Germline V gene data show CDR1 as LNHNV and CDR2 as YYDKDF (reference sequence). The germline V and J ends were trimmed by 1 base and 3 bases, with 9 bases remaining between them. Points on this clone: The target antigen is unknown.

Here the sequenced sample was peripheral blood, taken on day 0 of AZD1222 vaccination. V usage is TRBV15 and J usage is TRBJ1-1, with a tentative D call TRBD1 (5 bases). This TCR was sampled from an adult in good health. CDR3 coding DNA: TGTGCCACCAGCAGAGGGCAGGGAGACACTGAAGCTTTCTTT. This gives the protein CATSRGQGDTEAFF.